The TCR beta chain under discussion was sequenced for a study of cytomegalovirus exposure and HLA in healthy donors. Study outcomes and limitations: Reported results showed that the classifier diagnosed cytomegalovirus status with high specificity and sensitivity. Rare TCR sequences predominated, though certain public TCRs were found in many donors. CMV antigen specificity was confirmed in vitro for a few CMV-associated chains.

PCR was performed using 60 Vbeta and 13 Jbeta primers. Produced via immunoSEQ multiplex PCR; TCRdb's table is partial and in-frame only. The repertoire has 130,000 to 150,000 clones, roughly 66% of them found once; the top ten carry under 2%. Notes on this clone: Antigen: not known.

This CDR3 contains 15 residues. Germline V gene lookup returns CDR1 SGDLS and CDR2 YYNGEE. V dropped 0 bases and J dropped 5 bases, with 15 bases sitting between them. The sequence came from a woman under 30 in good health and CMV-seronegative. The V gene is TRBV9, the J gene TRBJ2-7; D is perhaps TRBD1 (5 bases). The sample was PBMCs. Here the CDR3 DNA reads TGTGCCAGCAGCGTAGAGACAGTGCCTCTGGACGAGCAGTACTTC. The encoded protein is CASSVETVPLDEQYF.